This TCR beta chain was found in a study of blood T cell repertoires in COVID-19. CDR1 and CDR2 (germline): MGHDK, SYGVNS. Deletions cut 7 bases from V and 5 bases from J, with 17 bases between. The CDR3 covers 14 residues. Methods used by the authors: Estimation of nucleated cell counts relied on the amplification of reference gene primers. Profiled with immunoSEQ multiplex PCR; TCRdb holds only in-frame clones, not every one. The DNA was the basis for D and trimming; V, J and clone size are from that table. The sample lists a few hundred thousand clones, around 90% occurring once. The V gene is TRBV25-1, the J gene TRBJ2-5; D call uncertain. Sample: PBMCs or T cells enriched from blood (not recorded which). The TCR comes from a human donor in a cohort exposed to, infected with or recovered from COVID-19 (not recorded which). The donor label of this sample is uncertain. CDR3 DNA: TGTGCCAGCACAATGTCCAGTAACGGGGAGACCCAGTACTTC. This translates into CASTMSSNGETQYF.